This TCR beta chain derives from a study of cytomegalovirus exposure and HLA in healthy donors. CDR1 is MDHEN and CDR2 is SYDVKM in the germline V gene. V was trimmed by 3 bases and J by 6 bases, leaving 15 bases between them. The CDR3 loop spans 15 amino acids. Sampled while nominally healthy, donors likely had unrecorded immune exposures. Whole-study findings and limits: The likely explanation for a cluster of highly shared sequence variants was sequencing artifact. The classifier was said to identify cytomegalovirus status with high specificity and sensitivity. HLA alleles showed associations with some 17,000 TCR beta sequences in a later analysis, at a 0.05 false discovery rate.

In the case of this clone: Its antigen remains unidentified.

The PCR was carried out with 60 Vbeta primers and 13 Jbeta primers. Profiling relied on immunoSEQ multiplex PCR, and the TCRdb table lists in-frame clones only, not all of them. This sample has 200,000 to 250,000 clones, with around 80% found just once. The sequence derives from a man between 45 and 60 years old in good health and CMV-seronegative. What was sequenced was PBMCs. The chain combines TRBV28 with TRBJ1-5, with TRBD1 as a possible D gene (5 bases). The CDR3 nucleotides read TGTGCCAGCAGTTTGGGGCAGGGCGCTGCTCAGCCCCAGCATTTT. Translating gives CASSLGQGAAQPQHF. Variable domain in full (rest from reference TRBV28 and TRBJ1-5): DVKVTQSSRYLVKRTGEKVFLECVQDMDHENMFWYRQDPGLGLRLIYFSYDVKMKEKGDIPEGYSVSREKKERFSLILESASTNQTSMYLCASSLGQGAAQPQHFGDGTRLSIL.